This entry lists 25 T cell receptor beta chains sequenced from one sample in a study of shared clonotypes between healthy human individuals. This table comes from immunoSEQ multiplex PCR, and its TCRdb copy is limited to in-frame clones, with some not included. Seen here are some 2 million clones, about 95% observed once, and the top ten hold approximately 1.2%. CD8 cells regarded as naive lacked CD45RO, were positively chosen for CCR7, and omitted terminally differentiated effector memory CD45RA+ cells. Sequenced sample: naive CD8+ T cells sorted from blood. All receptors derive from a man between 18 and 35 years old in good health.

The chain joins TRBV13 to TRBJ2-1; D uncertain. Per the germline V gene, CDR1 is PRHDT and CDR2 is FYEKMQ (reference sequence). The V and J ends lost 3 bases and 1 base respectively, with 4 bases between them. This CDR3 contains 13 residues. CDR3 sequence: CASSFYSYNEQFF. CDR3 coding DNA: TGTGCCAGCAGCTTTTATTCCTACAATGAGCAGTTCTTC.

This clone occurred once. This chain joins TRBV15 and TRBJ2-7; 7 bases match TRBD1. CDR3 length: 16 residues. Germline CDR1 LNHNV, CDR2 YYDKDF (reference sequence). The junction had 12 bases not matched to a gene; V was cut back by 5 bases and J by 2 bases. The CDR3 reads CATSEGHRTGAYEQYF. The DNA for the CDR3 is TGTGCCACCAGCGAGGGCCATAGGACAGGAGCCTACGAGCAGTACTTC.

The chain carries TRBV7-9 and TRBJ2-7; 7 bases are shared with TRBD1. Trimming removed 5 bases from V and 3 bases from J; junction bases left unmatched: 10. The germline gives CDR1 SEHNR, CDR2 FQNEAQ (reference sequence). This CDR3 has 15 amino acids. CDR3 sequence: CASSSNYRGHYEQYF. The CDR3 DNA reads TGTGCCAGCAGCAGCAACTACAGGGGCCACTACGAGCAGTACTTC. The full variable domain, with the rest looked up from reference TRBV7-9 and TRBJ2-7, is DTGVSQNPRHKITKRGQNVTFRCDPISEHNRLYWYRQTLGQGPEFLTYFQNEAQLEKSRLLSDRFSAERPKGSFSTLEIQRTEQGDSAMYLCASSSNYRGHYEQYFGPGTRLTVT.

The chain uses TRBV5-4 and TRBJ2-7; D uncertain. The CDR3 has 12 amino acids. Germline V gives CDR1 SGHNT, CDR2 YYREEE (reference sequence). V was cut by 4 bases and J by 5 bases, with 10 bases left in between. DNA for the CDR3: TGTGCCAGCAGCCCAGCCCCCCACGAGCAGTACTTC. The encoded protein is CASSPAPHEQYF.

The chain combines TRBV5-1 with TRBJ2-3; TRBD1 agrees at 11 bases. The ends lost 3 bases at V and 4 bases at J; junction bases unmatched: 7. CDR1 is SGHRS and CDR2 is YFSETQ in the germline V gene. CDR3 size: 16 residues. DNA for the CDR3: TGCGCCAGCAGCTGGATGGGACAGGGGGTCGCAGATACGCAGTATTTT. Translating gives CASSWMGQGVADTQYF.

This chain links TRBV4-1 with TRBJ2-7; possible D gene TRBD2, 6 bases. This CDR3 contains 14 residues. CDR1 and CDR2 from the germline V gene are MGHRA and YSYEKL. V was clipped by 0 bases and J by 3 bases, with 9 bases between them. CDR3 nucleotides: TGCGCCAGCAGCCAAGATACGACTAGCTACGAGCAGTACTTC. Amino acids: CASSQDTTSYEQYF.

CDR3 sequence (DNA): TGCGCCACCGAAGGACTAGCGGGAGTTCTAGATACGCAGTATTTT. Translated: CATEGLAGVLDTQYF. The chain is built from TRBV10-2 and TRBJ2-3; 13 positions match TRBD2. Germline CDR1 is WSHSY and CDR2 is SAAADI. There are 15 residues in the CDR3. Losses at the gene ends were 10 bases for V and 5 bases for J; bases not matched to a gene: 9.

CDR3 loop: CASSMETLTWTAYGYTF. The CDR3 DNA reads TGTGCCAGTAGTATGGAAACTCTAACTTGGACAGCTTATGGCTACACCTTC. This rearrangement joins TRBV19 to TRBJ1-2; D perhaps matches TRBD1 (6 bases). The CDR3 spans 17 residues. The V gene lost 3 bases and the J gene lost 5 bases, with 22 bases spanning the gap. Germline values: CDR1 LNHDA, CDR2 SQIVND (reference sequence).

The V call is TRBV9, the J call TRBJ2-7; D gene ambiguous. The CDR3 extends over 17 amino acids. The V and J ends lost 4 bases and 0 bases respectively, with 20 bases between them. Germline V gene lookup returns CDR1 SGDLS and CDR2 YYNGEE. CDR3: CASSPRPIYPSSYEQYF. The CDR3 DNA reads as TGTGCCAGCAGCCCCCGACCGATTTACCCAAGCTCCTACGAGCAGTACTTC.

The chain employs TRBV7-9 and TRBJ2-5; possibly TRBD2 for D (5 bases). The CDR3 runs 16 residues. The germline CDR1 and CDR2 sequences are SEHNR and FQNEAQ (reference sequence). V was cut by 5 bases and J by 5 bases, with 21 bases left in between. The CDR3 region is CASSGPGTQRRETQYF. The CDR3 coding sequence is TGTGCCAGCAGCGGTCCGGGCACCCAGCGGAGGGAGACCCAGTACTTC.

The chain employs TRBV5-1 and TRBJ1-2, with D uncertain. The germline gives CDR1 SGHRS, CDR2 YFSETQ. The CDR3 is 13 amino acids. Trimming cost V 0 bases and J 4 bases, with 7 bases left between them. For the CDR3, the DNA is TGCGCCAGCAGCTTGGGGGTAGTCTATGGCTACACCTTC. Protein sequence: CASSLGVVYGYTF.

V usage is TRBV27 and J usage is TRBJ2-5; no firm D call. This CDR3 contains 13 residues. V shed 8 bases and J shed 2 bases, with 12 bases lying between them. Per the germline V gene, CDR1 is MNHEY and CDR2 is SMNVEV (reference sequence). The DNA for the CDR3 is TGTGCCAGCTCTTCCGACGTTCAAGAGACCCAGTACTTC. It codes for CASSSDVQETQYF.

The J gene is TRBJ2-7, the V gene TRBV7-9, with 12 nucleotides matching TRBD2. J was trimmed by 6 bases and V by 5 bases; bases with no gene match: 8. Germline lookup yields CDR1 SEHNR and CDR2 FQNEAQ (reference sequence). The CDR3 has 15 residues. In DNA form, the CDR3 reads TGTGCCAGCAGCCTAAGACTAGCGGGGGTTCCCGAGCAGTACTTC. It specifies CASSLRLAGVPEQYF. Complete variable domain (other parts from reference TRBV7-9 and TRBJ2-7): DTGVSQNPRHKITKRGQNVTFRCDPISEHNRLYWYRQTLGQGPEFLTYFQNEAQLEKSRLLSDRFSAERPKGSFSTLEIQRTEQGDSAMYLCASSLRLAGVPEQYFGPGTRLTVT.

This clone was seen only once. Other DNA sequences in this sample translate to the same CDR3. The V and J genes are TRBV7-9 and TRBJ1-1, with 8 bases fitting TRBD1. Looked up from germline, CDR1 is SEHNR and CDR2 is FQNEAQ (reference sequence). CDR3 length: 16 residues. J was trimmed by 1 base and V by 1 base; bases with no gene match: 5. CDR3 DNA sequence: TGTGCCAGCAGCTTAGGGTGGGGACAGGAGAACACTGAAGCTTTCTTT. Protein product: CASSLGWGQENTEAFF.

The chain carries TRBV7-9 and TRBJ2-1, with a weak D call TRBD2 (6 bases). CDR1 and CDR2 (germline): SEHNR, FQNEAQ (reference sequence). The CDR3 sequence is 15 residues long. Trimming removed 5 bases from V and 0 bases from J, with 11 bases in between. The CDR3 loop is CASSPLASSYNEQFF. In DNA, the CDR3 is TGTGCCAGCAGCCCACTAGCCAGCTCCTACAATGAGCAGTTCTTC. Complete variable domain (other parts from reference TRBV7-9 and TRBJ2-1): DTGVSQNPRHKITKRGQNVTFRCDPISEHNRLYWYRQTLGQGPEFLTYFQNEAQLEKSRLLSDRFSAERPKGSFSTLEIQRTEQGDSAMYLCASSPLASSYNEQFFGPGTRLTVL.

V and J are TRBV19 and TRBJ1-6; weak D call: TRBD1 (5 bases). CDR1 LNHDA and CDR2 SQIVND come from the germline V gene (reference sequence). V was cut by 5 bases and J by 7 bases, with 9 bases left in between. The CDR3 runs 13 residues. The CDR3 region has the DNA TGTGCCAGTAGTTCGCAGGGCAATTCACCCCTCCACTTT. Protein: CASSSQGNSPLHF. Using reference TRBV19 and TRBJ1-6 for the parts outside the CDR3, the full variable domain is DGGITQSPKYLFRKEGQNVTLSCEQNLNHDAMYWYRQDPGQGLRLIYYSQIVNDFQKGDIAEGYSVSREKKESFPLTVTSAQKNPTAFYLCASSSQGNSPLHFGNGTRLTVT.

This chain joins TRBV7-3 and TRBJ2-2; D not resolved. The V and J ends lost 1 base and 4 bases respectively, with 10 bases between them. Germline-derived CDR1 and CDR2 are SGHTA and FQGTGA. The CDR3 extends over 15 amino acids. The CDR3 coding sequence is TGTGCCAGCAGCTTAAAGGCGGTAGCCACCGGGGAGCTGTTTTTT. Translated: CASSLKAVATGELFF.

V gene TRBV6-1 combines with J gene TRBJ2-7; 9 bases are shared with TRBD1. The germline CDR1 and CDR2 sequences are MNHNS and SASEGT. CDR3 length equals 15 residues. V gave up 6 bases and J gave up 2 bases; unmatched junction bases: 8. Here the CDR3 reads CASSVGQGPAYEQYF. The CDR3 nucleotides read TGTGCCAGCAGCGTCGGACAGGGGCCTGCCTACGAGCAGTACTTC.

This clone was seen once. Other DNA sequences in this sample translate to the same CDR3. The CDR3 spells CASSFTGGTEAFF. The DNA of the CDR3 is TGTGCCAGCAGCTTTACAGGGGGCACTGAAGCTTTCTTT. This chain uses TRBV5-4 with TRBJ1-1; 8 positions agree with TRBD1. J gave up 4 bases and V 2 bases, and 1 base lay outside the gene matches. CDR3 length: 13 amino acids. CDR1 is SGHNT and CDR2 is YYREEE in the germline V gene (reference sequence). Supplemented by reference TRBV5-4 and TRBJ1-1, the full variable domain reads ETGVTQSPTHLIKTRGQQVTLRCSSQSGHNTVSWYQQALGQGPQFIFQYYREEENGRGNFPPRFSGLQFPNYSSELNVNALELDDSALYLCASSFTGGTEAFFGQGTRLTVV.

CDR3 in amino acids: CASRTTSGGAQEQYF. For the CDR3, the DNA is TGTGCCAGCAGAACCACTAGCGGGGGGGCGCAAGAGCAGTACTTC. The chain couples TRBV6-5 to TRBJ2-7, with 13 bases that match TRBD2. Trimming took 6 bases from V and 7 from J; bases not matched to a gene: 9. Germline loops: CDR1 MNHEY, CDR2 SVGAGI. The CDR3 consists of 15 residues.

About this clone itself: Other DNA sequences within the sample encode an identical CDR3. The chain joins TRBV2 to TRBJ1-1; tentatively, D is TRBD1 (5 bases). The length of the CDR3 is 15 residues. In germline, CDR1 is SNHLY, CDR2 FYNNEI. The V and J ends lost 1 base and 0 bases respectively, with 9 bases between them. The CDR3 sequence: CASSEGAGMNTEAFF. The DNA of the CDR3 is TGTGCCAGCAGTGAAGGAGCAGGGATGAACACTGAAGCTTTCTTT.

The rearrangement links TRBV27 to TRBJ1-2, with D tentatively TRBD1 (6 bases). The V and J ends lost 6 bases and 4 bases respectively, with 18 bases between them. CDR1 and CDR2 from the germline V gene are MNHEY and SMNVEV (reference sequence). This CDR3 has 15 residues. CDR3 nucleotide sequence: TGTGCCAGCAGAGGGGGGAGGGAGGGAAGCTATGGCTACACCTTC. Its translation is CASRGGREGSYGYTF.

The genes are TRBV6-6 and TRBJ2-7, with TRBD2 matching over 7 bases. CDR3 length equals 13 residues. With 8 bases clipped from V and 1 base from J, the junction kept 5 bases outside the gene matches. CDR1 and CDR2 from the germline V gene are MNHNY and SVGAGI (reference sequence). For the CDR3, the DNA is TGTGCCAGCTGGAGGGGAGGGTCCTACGAGCAGTACTTC. Translated, it gives CASWRGGSYEQYF.

The V and J genes are TRBV9 and TRBJ2-2; the D gene is possibly TRBD1 (5 bases). This CDR3 is built from 14 residues. Germline assignment: CDR1 SGDLS and CDR2 YYNGEE. Trimming stripped 7 bases from V and 11 bases from J, with 21 bases between. In nucleotides, the CDR3 is TGTGCCAGCGGACAAGACGGAGTCCCGGCAGAGCTGTTTTTT. Protein sequence: CASGQDGVPAELFF.

The chain recombines TRBV5-6 with TRBJ2-7; no reliable D call. This CDR3 comprises 15 residues. The V end lost 4 bases, the J end lost 4 bases, and 18 bases lay between the germline ends. Looked up from germline, CDR1 is SGHDT and CDR2 is YYEEEE. CDR3 sequence: CASSPLKDLIYEQYF. The CDR3, as DNA: TGTGCCAGCAGCCCCCTTAAAGACCTAATTTACGAGCAGTACTTC.